These 18 T cell receptor beta chains were sequenced from one sample in a study of T cells in Graves' hyperthyroidism and ophthalmopathy. TCR beta CDR3 region amplification was performed from RNA transcripts. The HTBI set primed first-round TCR CDR3 RT-PCR. TCRdb itself ran the multiplex PCR reads through MiXCR, one entry per CDR3 protein. Here the sample spans 650,000 to 850,000 distinct CDR3 sequences, 18% being singletons. Material for sequencing was blood. The source of these receptors is a woman aged 50 to 60 with Graves' hyperthyroidism that later progressed to Graves' ophthalmopathy.

The table lists this clonotype with many counts. The chain is built from TRBV3-1 and TRBJ2-1; 11 nucleotides match TRBD2. J was trimmed by 2 bases and V by 1 base; bases with no gene match: 4. Per germline, CDR1 LGHDT and CDR2 YNNKEL (reference sequence). The CDR3 loop spans 17 amino acids. The CDR3 sequence is CASSQGSGGGPYNEQFF. In DNA form, the CDR3 reads TGTGCCAGCAGCCAAGGTAGCGGGGGGGGCCCCTACAATGAGCAGTTCTTC.

The V gene is TRBV7-2, the J gene TRBJ1-5; D unclear. CDR3 length: 14 amino acids. The germline V gene encodes CDR1 SGHTA and CDR2 FQGNSA. The V gene lost 1 base and the J gene lost 9 bases, with 13 bases spanning the gap. CDR3 nucleotides: TGTGCCAGCAGCTTAGGGTCAATCGCTCGGCCCCAGCATTTT. Amino acids: CASSLGSIARPQHF.

The CDR3 DNA follows: TGCGCCAGCAGCCAAGCCCCGGCTAACTATGGCTACACCTTC. It yields the protein CASSQAPANYGYTF. This chain joins TRBV4-1 and TRBJ1-2, with no clear D. V gave up 1 base and J gave up 0 bases, with 6 bases separating them. CDR3 length: 14 amino acids. The germline CDR1 and CDR2 sequences are MGHRA and YSYEKL.

This clonotype was counted between two and nine times. This chain joins TRBV30 and TRBJ2-2, with 8 bases identical to TRBD1. The CDR3 has 18 amino acids. V shed 4 bases, J shed 0 bases, and the junction held 13 bases outside the gene matches. Germline loops: CDR1 GTSNPN, CDR2 SVGIG (reference sequence). Here the CDR3 reads CAWNNEGWTGTNTGELFF. CDR3 nucleotides: TGTGCCTGGAATAATGAGGGGTGGACAGGGACGAACACCGGGGAGCTGTTTTTT.

This clonotype has a handful of counts. The chain has TRBV6-2 or TRBV6-3 and TRBJ1-5; 8 bases are shared with TRBD1. Trimming took 5 bases from V and 3 from J; bases not matched to a gene: 3. This CDR3 is 14 amino acids long. Germline-derived CDR1 and CDR2 are MNHEY and SVGEGT. The CDR3: CASSPGQDNQPQHF. CDR3 bases: TGTGCCAGCAGTCCGGGACAGGACAATCAGCCCCAGCATTTT.

This clonotype occurred many times. The rearrangement uses TRBV30 and TRBJ1-5; D is unclear. Per the germline V gene, CDR1 is GTSNPN and CDR2 is SVGIG (reference sequence). This CDR3 is built from 13 residues. Trimming shortened V by 5 bases and J by 0 bases, and 8 bases separated the two germline ends. The CDR3 here is CAWGLYSNQPQHF. CDR3 coding DNA: TGTGCCTGGGGACTTTATAGCAATCAGCCCCAGCATTTT. Full variable domain (outside the CDR3, taken from reference TRBV30 and TRBJ1-5): SQTIHQWPATLVQPVGSPLSLECTVEGTSNPNLYWYRQAAGRGLQLLFYSVGIGQISSEVPQNLSASRPQDRQFILSSKKLLLSDSGFYLCAWGLYSNQPQHFGDGTRLSIL.

The CDR3 region is CSVDGVGAYGYTF. The CDR3 DNA reads as TGCAGCGTTGATGGAGTAGGGGCTTATGGCTACACCTTC. This rearrangement joins TRBV29-1 to TRBJ1-2; maybe TRBD1 (5 bases). The CDR3 sequence is 13 residues long. Trimming stripped 3 bases from V and 5 bases from J, with 13 bases between. The germline V gene encodes CDR1 SQVTM and CDR2 ANQGSEA.

This clonotype was observed a handful of times. The CDR3 region is CSAGRTGQIYGYTF. The CDR3 nucleotides read TGCAGTGCTGGTAGGACAGGGCAAATCTATGGCTACACCTTC. The V gene is TRBV20-1, the J gene TRBJ1-2; 8 bases are a match to TRBD1. Germline loops: CDR1 DFQATT, CDR2 SNEGSKA (reference sequence). V shed 5 bases and J 4 bases; nucleotides not matched to a gene: 9. The CDR3 spans 14 residues.

V usage is TRBV2 and J usage is TRBJ1-4; no reliable D call. The CDR3 consists of 14 residues. CDR1 and CDR2 from the germline V gene are SNHLY and FYNNEI. Deletions cut 6 bases from V and 0 bases from J, with 8 bases between. CDR3 bases: TGTGCCAGCAGGATAGTTACAACTAATGAAAAACTGTTTTTT. It translates to CASRIVTTNEKLFF.

This clonotype showed up many times. The rearrangement uses TRBV7-6 and TRBJ1-5; the D gene is possibly TRBD1 (5 bases). CDR1 is SGHVS, CDR2 FNYEAQ, per germline. The germline V and J ends were trimmed by 4 bases and 6 bases, with 13 bases remaining between them. This CDR3 region has 14 residues. The CDR3 DNA reads as TGTGCCAGCAGCTCCGGCCAAGGGGTTCAGCCCCAGCATTTT. This gives the protein CASSSGQGVQPQHF.

This chain connects TRBV19 to TRBJ2-5; D not certain. The CDR3 covers 13 residues. Germline lookup yields CDR1 LNHDA and CDR2 SQIVND (reference sequence). Trimming stripped 4 bases from V and 3 bases from J, with 9 bases between. The CDR3 protein is CASSTGAKETQYF. For the CDR3, the DNA is TGTGCCAGTAGTACGGGCGCGAAAGAGACCCAGTACTTC.

CDR3 sequence (DNA): TGTGCCAGTAGTATCGATACCGACGGGGGAATTTATGGCTACACCTTC. Protein: CASSIDTDGGIYGYTF. The chain combines TRBV19 with TRBJ1-2, with TRBD1 as a possible D gene (5 bases). The CDR3 is 16 amino acids. Germline V gene lookup returns CDR1 LNHDA and CDR2 SQIVND (reference sequence). Deletions cut 3 bases from V and 5 bases from J, with 19 bases between.

V is TRBV15 and J is TRBJ2-5; D possibly uses TRBD1 or TRBD2 (5 bases each). The CDR3 is 15 residues long. V dropped 8 bases and J dropped 4 bases, with 20 bases sitting between them. CDR1 LNHNV and CDR2 YYDKDF come from the germline V gene (reference sequence). CDR3 nucleotide sequence: TGTGCCACCTGGCGAGAAGGGGCCCGGGGAGAGACCCAGTACTTC. Protein: CATWREGARGETQYF.

With regard to this clonotype: The junction differs from germline at one of its ends, possibly a read error. This chain uses TRBV11-2 with TRBJ2-2; 8 positions agree with TRBD2. CDR1 SGHAT and CDR2 FQNNGV come from the germline V gene. The CDR3 is 13 amino acids. The CDR3: CASSSGGSGELVF. DNA of the CDR3: TGTGCCAGCAGCTCGGGGGGGAGCGGGGAGCTGGTTTTT.

The chain has TRBV24-1 and TRBJ2-7; a possible D gene is TRBD1 (5 bases). Germline V gene lookup returns CDR1 KGHDR and CDR2 SFDVKD. With 3 bases removed from V and 2 bases from J, the gap between germline ends came to 10 bases. The CDR3 has 14 residues. The CDR3 DNA reads TGTGCCACCAGTGATCTCAGGGCACCCTACGAGCAGTACTTC. This translates into CATSDLRAPYEQYF.

The gene calls are TRBV4-1 and TRBJ2-7; possibly TRBD1 for D (5 bases). The V and J ends lost 4 bases and 3 bases respectively, with 16 bases between them. The CDR3 has 15 amino acids. CDR1 and CDR2 (germline): MGHRA, YSYEKL. The CDR3 DNA sequence: TGCGCCAGCAGCCCAGGTCAGGACATACTCTACGAGCAGTACTTC. It encodes CASSPGQDILYEQYF.

The sample holds many counts of this clonotype. The rearrangement joins TRBV20-1 to TRBJ2-7; D may be TRBD2 (6 bases). V dropped 1 base and J dropped 0 bases, with 10 bases sitting between them. Germline CDR1 DFQATT, CDR2 SNEGSKA (reference sequence). The CDR3 loop spans 14 amino acids. The CDR3 spells CSARARGSSYEQYF. The CDR3 bases are TGCAGTGCTAGAGCCCGGGGGAGCTCCTACGAGCAGTACTTC.

With respect to this clonotype: One base away lies a much larger clone, so this may be a sequencing read error. V and J are TRBV18 and TRBJ1-1; TRBD1 matches at 10 bases. Germline-derived CDR1 and CDR2 are KGHSH and LQKENI. The CDR3 has 17 amino acids. This chain's CDR3 is CVSSPLGQGVRKTEAFF. The CDR3 bases are TGTGTCAGCTCACCCCTCGGACAGGGGGTTCGAAAGACTGAAGCTTTCTTT.